The 22 T cell receptor beta chains reported below all come from one sample, sequenced in a study of T cell repertoires in cytomegalovirus infection. Antigens for these TCRs are unknown. TCRdb re-analysed the reads in MiXCR, keeping a single row per CDR3 protein. The data hold roughly 990,000 distinct CDR3 sequences, with less than 35% observed a single time. The sequencing here drew on cultured CD8+ T cells from PBMCs, taken from culture after CMV antigen stimulation. The source of these receptors is a human donor in good health (CMV status not recorded). Some clones in this sample may be carry-over from other donors' samples.

This clonotype was counted only a few times. V usage is TRBV20-1 and J usage is TRBJ2-1; 12 positions match TRBD2. J gave up 2 bases and V 5 bases, and 4 bases lay outside the gene matches. Germline CDR1 is DFQATT and CDR2 is SNEGSKA (reference sequence). The CDR3 extends over 15 amino acids. The CDR3 loop is CSAARTSGAYNEQFF. The CDR3 region has the DNA TGCAGTGCTGCCAGGACTAGCGGGGCCTACAATGAGCAGTTCTTC.

This clonotype was seen a few times. The rearrangement links TRBV27 to TRBJ2-7; 7 bases agree with TRBD1. Trimming removed 8 bases from V and 5 bases from J; junction bases left unmatched: 3. Per germline, CDR1 MNHEY and CDR2 SMNVEV (reference sequence). This CDR3 is built from 11 residues. The CDR3 is CASQTGNEQYF. The DNA of the CDR3 is TGTGCCAGCCAGACAGGGAACGAGCAGTACTTC.

V gene TRBV6-2 or TRBV6-3 combines with J gene TRBJ2-2; D uncertain. The V end was cut by 0 bases, the J end by 7 bases, with 9 bases between. CDR3 size: 14 residues. In germline, CDR1 is MNHEY, CDR2 SVGEGT. Here the CDR3 DNA reads TGTGCCAGCAGTTACTCACCGGGCGGCGGGGAGCTGTTTTTT. It encodes CASSYSPGGGELFF.

V usage is TRBV15 and J usage is TRBJ1-2, with a weak D call TRBD1 (6 bases). CDR3 length equals 15 residues. V was trimmed by 0 bases and J by 5 bases, leaving 13 bases between them. The germline CDR1 and CDR2 sequences are LNHNV and YYDKDF (reference sequence). The CDR3 nucleotides are TGTGCCACCAGCAGAGACGCGGACAGTGGGTATGGCTACACCTTC. This codes for CATSRDADSGYGYTF.

The rearrangement links TRBV9 to TRBJ1-2; D might be TRBD1 (5 bases). Germline-derived CDR1 and CDR2 are SGDLS and YYNGEE. The germline V and J ends were trimmed by 2 bases and 6 bases, with 17 bases remaining between them. The CDR3 contains 15 residues. CDR3 protein: CASSVPGLSADGYTF. The DNA for the CDR3 is TGTGCCAGCAGCGTTCCGGGACTCAGTGCCGATGGCTACACCTTC.

This clonotype was seen only a few times. The rearrangement joins TRBV6-2 or TRBV6-3 to TRBJ1-1; D gene ambiguous. The CDR3 length is 15 residues. The germline V gene has CDR1 MNHEY and CDR2 SVGEGT. V shed 4 bases and J shed 0 bases, with 12 bases lying between them. The CDR3: CASSFLAGMNTEAFF. In DNA, the CDR3 is TGTGCCAGCAGTTTCCTCGCAGGAATGAACACTGAAGCTTTCTTT.

The rearrangement joins TRBV28 to TRBJ1-1, with D possibly TRBD1 on 5 matching bases. Germline-derived CDR1 and CDR2 are MDHEN and SYDVKM. CDR3 size: 16 residues. Trimming pared 5 bases from V and 4 bases from J, leaving 20 bases between. The CDR3 DNA reads TGTGCCAGCAGTCCGGTGGGGGGACCGGGAGGCACTGAAGCTTTCTTT. This encodes CASSPVGGPGGTEAFF.

The V call is TRBV27, the J call TRBJ1-5; D unclear. CDR3 size: 14 residues. Between the trimmed V and J ends, which lost 0 bases and 7 bases, there was a span of 10 bases. Germline-derived CDR1 and CDR2 are MNHEY and SMNVEV (reference sequence). Written as DNA, the CDR3 is TGTGCCAGCAGTTTATCGGGAGTATCCCAGCCCCAGCATTTT. This encodes CASSLSGVSQPQHF.

The sample holds many counts of this clonotype. This sequence joins TRBV7-2 and TRBJ1-6; a possible D gene is TRBD1 (6 bases). The length of the CDR3 is 13 residues. In germline, CDR1 is SGHTA, CDR2 FQGNSA. Trimming took 2 bases from V and 14 from J, leaving 13 bases between them. This CDR3 reads CASSLNRVETLHF. The DNA for the CDR3 is TGTGCCAGCAGCTTAAACAGGGTGGAAACCCTCCACTTT.

This clonotype was counted only a few times. This chain joins TRBV7-6 and TRBJ2-5; D possibly corresponds to TRBD2 (5 bases). The V end lost 5 bases, the J end lost 1 base, and 14 bases lay between the germline ends. The CDR3 has 15 residues. Germline V CDR1 and CDR2: SGHVS, FNYEAQ. This chain's CDR3 is CASSRHDYLQETQYF. The CDR3 nucleotides read TGTGCCAGCAGCAGACATGACTACCTCCAAGAGACCCAGTACTTC.

This clonotype was counted between two and nine times. The DNA for the CDR3 is TGTGCCAGCAGTCTAGCGGGGGCCTTCACAGATACGCAGTATTTT. This translates into CASSLAGAFTDTQYF. The rearrangement links TRBV27 to TRBJ2-3, with 10 bases aligning to TRBD2. Germline trimming cut 5 bases from V and 2 bases from J; bases unmatched to any gene: 4. CDR1 and CDR2 from the germline V gene are MNHEY and SMNVEV (reference sequence). CDR3 length: 15 residues.

V usage is TRBV4-3 and J usage is TRBJ2-5; TRBD1 matches 7 bases. Trimming at V came to 3 bases and at J to 4 bases, leaving 14 bases not matched to a gene. CDR1 and CDR2 from the germline V gene are LGHNA and YSLEER. The CDR3 is 17 residues long. The CDR3 here is CASSQDSEGANLETQYF. CDR3 nucleotide sequence: TGCGCCAGCAGCCAGGATAGCGAGGGGGCCAATCTAGAGACCCAGTACTTC.

This chain uses TRBV4-1 with TRBJ2-3, with 7 bases fitting TRBD2. Unmatched junction bases numbered 8, after V lost 2 bases and J lost 3 bases. The CDR3 is 16 residues long. CDR1 is MGHRA, CDR2 YSYEKL, per germline. CDR3 amino acids: CASSQLDSGWTDTQYF. The CDR3 DNA reads as TGCGCCAGCAGCCAACTAGATAGCGGGTGGACAGATACGCAGTATTTT.

The V and J genes are TRBV4-1 and TRBJ1-2; weak D call: TRBD1 (5 bases). The CDR3 has 15 residues. The germline CDR1 and CDR2 sequences are MGHRA and YSYEKL. V lost 1 base and J lost 4, with 13 bases in between. The CDR3 nucleotides read TGCGCCAGCAGCCAAGTCGGGGGAAGGATCTATGGCTACACCTTC. Translation gives CASSQVGGRIYGYTF.

The chain links TRBV28 to TRBJ1-1; D is perhaps TRBD1 (6 bases). V lost 6 bases and J 3 bases, leaving 17 bases between the germline ends. CDR3 length equals 15 residues. Germline V lookup: CDR1 MDHEN, CDR2 SYDVKM. As DNA, the CDR3 is TGTGCCAGCAGCCCTATTCGGGGGGCGCACACTGAAGCTTTCTTT. Translation gives CASSPIRGAHTEAFF.

The chain couples TRBV7-9 to TRBJ1-3; no clear D. Germline values: CDR1 SEHNR, CDR2 FQNEAQ (reference sequence). V was cut by 3 bases and J by 0 bases, with 12 bases left in between. This CDR3 has 16 amino acids. The CDR3 sequence: CASSFGAATSGNTIYF. CDR3 in DNA: TGTGCCAGCAGCTTCGGTGCCGCGACCTCTGGAAACACCATATATTTT.

In its sample, this clonotype was seen a few times. The chain uses TRBV29-1 and TRBJ1-2; no clear D. The CDR3 contains 12 residues. Germline CDR1 SQVTM, CDR2 ANQGSEA. V shed 1 base and J shed 7 bases, with 10 bases lying between them. CDR3 sequence: CSVEGDAIGYTF. The CDR3 nucleotides read TGCAGCGTTGAAGGCGATGCTATTGGCTACACCTTC.

This clonotype was observed a handful of times. The V gene is TRBV7-6, the J gene TRBJ1-1; no clear D gene. The germline V and J ends were trimmed by 5 bases and 7 bases, with 11 bases remaining between them. Looked up from germline, CDR1 is SGHVS and CDR2 is FNYEAQ. The CDR3 runs 12 residues. In DNA, the CDR3 is TGTGCCAGCAGCCCGGCGGCGATTGAAGCTTTCTTT. Encoded protein: CASSPAAIEAFF.

The gene calls are TRBV6-8 and TRBJ1-5, with D uncertain. V lost 0 bases to trimming and J lost 4 bases, with 10 bases between them. This CDR3 region has 15 residues. Germline V lookup: CDR1 MNHGY, CDR2 SAAAGT. The CDR3 nucleotides are TGTGCCAGCAGTTACTCGAAACAGAAAAATCAGCCCCAGCATTTT. Residues: CASSYSKQKNQPQHF.

This clonotype was seen a few times. The chain carries TRBV6-1 and TRBJ2-7; TRBD1 matches at 7 bases. The germline gives CDR1 MNHNS, CDR2 SASEGT. Losses at the gene ends were 6 bases for V and 2 bases for J; bases not matched to a gene: 10. The CDR3 sequence is 15 residues long. As DNA, the CDR3 is TGTGCCAGCAGGAGCAGGGGGATGGGGACCTACGAGCAGTACGTC. Translation gives CASRSRGMGTYEQYV.

The genes are TRBV10-2 and TRBJ2-1; 12 bases align to TRBD2. The V gene end was trimmed by 4 bases and the J gene end by 0 bases; junction bases not matched to a gene: 10. The length of the CDR3 is 19 residues. CDR1 WSHSY and CDR2 SAAADI come from the germline V gene. The CDR3 protein is CASSVLAGGRRGSYNEQFF. The CDR3 DNA follows: TGCGCCAGCAGTGTCCTAGCGGGGGGGCGGCGGGGCTCCTACAATGAGCAGTTCTTC.

This clonotype was seen a few times. The V and J genes are TRBV27 and TRBJ1-6; D gene uncertain. The CDR3 has 15 residues. Per the germline V gene, CDR1 is MNHEY and CDR2 is SMNVEV (reference sequence). The germline V and J ends were trimmed by 5 bases and 4 bases, with 12 bases remaining between them. The CDR3 nucleotides are TGTGCCAGCAGTAAAGCTGGGAATTATAATTCACCCCTCCACTTT. It encodes CASSKAGNYNSPLHF.